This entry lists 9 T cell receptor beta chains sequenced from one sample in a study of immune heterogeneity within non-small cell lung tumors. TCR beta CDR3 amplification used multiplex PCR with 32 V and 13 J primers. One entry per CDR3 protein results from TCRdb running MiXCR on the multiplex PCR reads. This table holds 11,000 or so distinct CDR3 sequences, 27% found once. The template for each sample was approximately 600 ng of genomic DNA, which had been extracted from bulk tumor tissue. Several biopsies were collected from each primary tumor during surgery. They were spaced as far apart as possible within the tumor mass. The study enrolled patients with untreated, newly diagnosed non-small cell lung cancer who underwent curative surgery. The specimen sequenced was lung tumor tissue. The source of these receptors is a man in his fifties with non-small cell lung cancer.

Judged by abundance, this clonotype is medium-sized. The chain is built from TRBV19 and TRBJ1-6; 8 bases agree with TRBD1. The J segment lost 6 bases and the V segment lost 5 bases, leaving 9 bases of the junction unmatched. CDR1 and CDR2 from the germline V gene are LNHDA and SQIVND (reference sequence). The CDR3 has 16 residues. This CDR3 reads CASSSGQGQFNSPLHF. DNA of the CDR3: TGTGCCAGTAGTTCCGGACAGGGCCAATTTAATTCACCCCTCCACTTT. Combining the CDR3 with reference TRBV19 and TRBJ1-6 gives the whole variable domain DGGITQSPKYLFRKEGQNVTLSCEQNLNHDAMYWYRQDPGQGLRLIYYSQIVNDFQKGDIAEGYSVSREKKESFPLTVTSAQKNPTAFYLCASSSGQGQFNSPLHFGNGTRLTVT.

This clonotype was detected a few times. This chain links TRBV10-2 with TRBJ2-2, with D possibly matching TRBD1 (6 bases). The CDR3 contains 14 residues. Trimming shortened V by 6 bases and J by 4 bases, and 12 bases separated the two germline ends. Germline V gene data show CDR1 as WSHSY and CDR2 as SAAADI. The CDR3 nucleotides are TGCGCCAGCAGAAGGACAGAAACCACCGGGGAGCTGTTTTTT. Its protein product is CASRRTETTGELFF.

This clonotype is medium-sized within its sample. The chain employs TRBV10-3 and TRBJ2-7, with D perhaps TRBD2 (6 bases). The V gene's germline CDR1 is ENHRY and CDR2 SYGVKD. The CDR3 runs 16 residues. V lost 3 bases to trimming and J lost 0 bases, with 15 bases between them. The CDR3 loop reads CAISDAGRTNSYEQYF. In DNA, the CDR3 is TGTGCCATCAGTGACGCGGGACGTACGAACTCCTACGAGCAGTACTTC.

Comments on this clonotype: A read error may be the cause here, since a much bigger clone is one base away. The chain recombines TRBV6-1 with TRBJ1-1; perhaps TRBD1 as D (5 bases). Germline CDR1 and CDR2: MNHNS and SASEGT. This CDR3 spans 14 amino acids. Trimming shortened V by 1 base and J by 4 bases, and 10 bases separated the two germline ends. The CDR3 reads CASSEVRGGTEAFF. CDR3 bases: TGTGCCAGCAGTGAAGTGCGTGGGGGCACTGAAGCTTTCTTT.

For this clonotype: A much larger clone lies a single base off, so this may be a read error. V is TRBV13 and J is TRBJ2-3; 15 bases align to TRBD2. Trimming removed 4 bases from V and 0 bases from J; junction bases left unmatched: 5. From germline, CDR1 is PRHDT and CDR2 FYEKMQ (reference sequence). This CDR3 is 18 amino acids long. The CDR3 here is CASSSGTSGGLSTDTQYF. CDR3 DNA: TGTGCCAGCAGCTCGGGGACTAGCGGGGGGTTGAGCACAGATACGCAGTATTTT. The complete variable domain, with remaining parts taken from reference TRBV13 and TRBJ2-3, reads AAGVIQSPRHLIKEKRETATLKCYPIPRHDTVYWYQQGPGQDPQFLISFYEKMQSDKGSIPDRFSAQQFSDYHSELNMSSLELGDSALYFCASSSGTSGGLSTDTQYFGPGTRLTVL.

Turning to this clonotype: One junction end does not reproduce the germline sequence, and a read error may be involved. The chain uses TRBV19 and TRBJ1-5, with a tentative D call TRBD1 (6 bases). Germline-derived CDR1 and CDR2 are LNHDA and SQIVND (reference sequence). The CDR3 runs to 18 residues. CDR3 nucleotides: TGTGCCAGTAGTACCCCACACAGGGTGCTTAGAAGCAATCAGCCCCATCATTTT. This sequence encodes CASSTPHRVLRSNQPHHF.

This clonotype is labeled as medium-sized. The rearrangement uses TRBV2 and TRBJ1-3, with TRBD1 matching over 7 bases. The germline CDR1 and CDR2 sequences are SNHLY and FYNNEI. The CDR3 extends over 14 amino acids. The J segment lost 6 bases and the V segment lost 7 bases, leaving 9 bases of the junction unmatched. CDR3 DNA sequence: TGTGCCAGCACCAATCTCGACAGGGTAAACACCATATATTTT. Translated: CASTNLDRVNTIYF.

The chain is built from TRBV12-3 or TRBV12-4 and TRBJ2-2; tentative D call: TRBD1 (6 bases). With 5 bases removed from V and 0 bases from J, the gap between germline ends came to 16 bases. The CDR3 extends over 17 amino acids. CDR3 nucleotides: TGTGCCAGCAGTCTAGGGACGGACAGCGCGAACACCGGGGAGCTGTTTTTT. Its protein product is CASSLGTDSANTGELFF.

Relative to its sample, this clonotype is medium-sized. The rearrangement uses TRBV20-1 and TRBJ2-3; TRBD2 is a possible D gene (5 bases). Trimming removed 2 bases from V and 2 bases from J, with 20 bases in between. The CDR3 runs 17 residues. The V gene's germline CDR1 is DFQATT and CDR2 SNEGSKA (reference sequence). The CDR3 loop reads CSARPRGLLLITDTQYF. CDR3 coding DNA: TGCAGTGCTAGACCCCGAGGGCTACTGCTGATCACAGATACGCAGTATTTT.